Below are 20 T cell receptor beta chains sequenced from a single sample in a study of regulatory T cells in long-lasting Graves disease. Assembly of TCR beta libraries relied on iRepertoire HTBI primers together with Arm-PCR of CDR3 regions. TCRdb re-called the multiplex PCR reads through MiXCR, storing one row per CDR3 protein. The sample carries about 460,000 distinct CDR3 sequences, around 15% recorded once. Time point denoted: newly diagnosed GD, antithyroid drugs for less than 3 months. RNA isolated from PBMCs was used to make the TCR library. The sample also formed part of further work on T cells in Graves' hyperthyroidism and ophthalmopathy.

The material was peripheral blood mononuclear cells (PBMCs), obtained at new diagnosis, from a patient treated with antithyroid drugs. These receptor sequences come from a woman between 45 and 65 years old with Graves disease.

This clonotype has at least ten counts. The rearrangement joins TRBV12-5 to TRBJ2-1; D is uncertain. The CDR3 length is 14 residues. Germline V gene sequence: CDR1 LGHNT, CDR2 FRNRAP. V shed 5 bases and J shed 2 bases, with 10 bases lying between them. The CDR3 coding sequence is TGTGCTAGTGGTGCCTCCGTGACCTACAATGAGCAGTTCTTC. This translates into CASGASVTYNEQFF. The full variable domain, completed using reference TRBV12-5 and TRBJ2-1, is DARVTQTPRHKVTEMGQEVTMRCQPILGHNTVFWYRQTMMQGLELLAYFRNRAPLDDSGMPKDRFSAEMPDATLATLKIQPSEPRDSAVYFCASGASVTYNEQFFGPGTRLTVL.

This clonotype showed up just a few times. CDR3 sequence: CSSWGGAYEQYF. DNA for the CDR3: TGCAGCAGCTGGGGGGGAGCTTACGAGCAGTACTTC. The genes are TRBV20-1 and TRBJ2-3; 7 bases match TRBD2. TRBJ2-7 matches the DNA end more closely, so the J call is doubtful. Germline V lookup: CDR1 DFQATT, CDR2 SNEGSKA (reference sequence). This CDR3 is built from 12 residues.

Details on this clonotype: At one end, the junction sequence differs from germline, possibly due to a read error. The chain's CDR3 is CAISEQGYEQCF. In nucleotides, the CDR3 is TGTGCCATCAGTGAACAGGGCTACGAGCAGTGCTTC. The chain has TRBV10-3 and TRBJ2-7; maybe TRBD1 (6 bases). The CDR3 sequence is 12 residues long. Germline loops: CDR1 ENHRY, CDR2 SYGVKD.

The chain carries TRBV4-1 and TRBJ2-3; no clear D gene. The CDR3 covers 19 residues. Between the trimmed V and J ends, which lost 1 base and 1 base, there was a span of 21 bases. The germline CDR1 and CDR2 sequences are MGHRA and YSYEKL. The CDR3 is CASSQALSPPRVRTDTQYF. The CDR3 DNA reads TGCGCCAGCAGCCAAGCCCTATCCCCTCCAAGGGTGCGCACAGATACGCAGTATTTT.

This clonotype appeared many times. The J gene is TRBJ2-3, the V gene TRBV11-3, with TRBD2 matching 11 bases. CDR1 is SGHNT and CDR2 is YENEEA in the germline V gene. The CDR3 is made up of 17 amino acids. The trim removed 5 bases at V and 2 bases at J, leaving 9 bases unmatched. For the CDR3, the DNA is TGTGCCAGCAGCCCGGGGAGACTAGCGGGACCCACAGATACGCAGTATTTT. It encodes CASSPGRLAGPTDTQYF.

The chain uses TRBV7-9 and TRBJ2-3; D is undetermined. The CDR3 runs 19 residues. The germline CDR1 and CDR2 sequences are SEHNR and FQNEAQ (reference sequence). V was cut by 2 bases and J by 11 bases, with 32 bases left in between. This CDR3 reads CASSLPKTPGREGTLEQYF. DNA for the CDR3: TGTGCCAGCAGCTTACCCAAAACCCCGGGTCGCGAAGGTACTCTAGAGCAGTATTTT.

This chain links TRBV6-1 with TRBJ2-3, with 9 bases fitting TRBD2. V lost 1 base and J lost 4; bases outside the gene matches: 12. Germline V CDR1 and CDR2: MNHNS, SASEGT. The CDR3 consists of 18 residues. Here the CDR3 DNA reads TGTGCCAGCAGTGAAGTTAGGTGGCTAGCGGGAAACCCAGATACGCAGTATTTT. This codes for CASSEVRWLAGNPDTQYF.

The V call is TRBV7-9, the J call TRBJ1-2; TRBD1 is a possible D gene (5 bases). Trimming took off 1 base at V and 8 bases at J, with 11 bases between the two ends. Germline values: CDR1 SEHNR, CDR2 FQNEAQ (reference sequence). This CDR3 contains 13 residues. CDR3 amino acids: CASSLEEQEGYTF. CDR3 nucleotides: TGTGCCAGCAGCTTAGAAGAACAGGAAGGCTACACCTTC. The variable domain in full, completed from reference TRBV7-9 and TRBJ1-2, reads DTGVSQNPRHKITKRGQNVTFRCDPISEHNRLYWYRQTLGQGPEFLTYFQNEAQLEKSRLLSDRFSAERPKGSFSTLEIQRTEQGDSAMYLCASSLEEQEGYTFGSGTRLTVV.

The sample holds a few counts of this clonotype. The chain couples TRBV9 to TRBJ2-1, with 8 bases aligning to TRBD2. V shed 4 bases and J 0 bases; nucleotides not matched to a gene: 12. CDR1 is SGDLS, CDR2 YYNGEE, per germline. There are 18 residues in the CDR3. The CDR3, as DNA: TGTGCCAGCAGCCACCGGTTAGCGGGGATCAGCTCCTACAATGAGCAGTTCTTC. Translating it yields CASSHRLAGISSYNEQFF.

This clonotype was seen only a few times. The V and J genes are TRBV6-1 and TRBJ2-1; TRBD2 is a possible D gene (5 bases). This CDR3 is built from 13 residues. The V and J ends lost 6 bases and 8 bases respectively, with 14 bases between them. Germline CDR1 is MNHNS and CDR2 is SASEGT. CDR3 sequence: CASRPSRAHEQFF. The CDR3 DNA is TGTGCCAGCAGGCCTAGCCGGGCCCATGAGCAGTTCTTC.

This clonotype was picked up many times. J is TRBJ2-1 and V is TRBV2, with 7 nucleotides matching TRBD2. The CDR3 length is 16 residues. CDR1 and CDR2 from the germline V gene are SNHLY and FYNNEI. V shed 6 bases and J 0 bases; nucleotides not matched to a gene: 8. The CDR3 loop reads CASSPTGRASYNEQFF. The CDR3 DNA sequence: TGTGCCAGCAGCCCAACGGGGAGGGCCTCCTACAATGAGCAGTTCTTC. Variable domain in full (rest from reference TRBV2 and TRBJ2-1): EPEVTQTPSHQVTQMGQEVILRCVPISNHLYFYWYRQILGQKVEFLVSFYNNEISEKSEIFDDQFSVERPDGSNFTLKIRSTKLEDSAMYFCASSPTGRASYNEQFFGPGTRLTVL.

This clonotype came up many times. The chain links TRBV30 to TRBJ2-7; D possibly uses TRBD1 or TRBD2 (5 bases each). This CDR3 has 13 amino acids. V shed 5 bases and J shed 4 bases, with 15 bases lying between them. Germline assignment: CDR1 GTSNPN and CDR2 SVGIG (reference sequence). The CDR3 sequence is CAWDTGLKYEQYF. The DNA for the CDR3 is TGTGCCTGGGATACAGGACTGAAATACGAGCAGTACTTC.

The CDR3 nucleotides are TGCGCCAGCAAGACGAGACAGGGGCCCACCGGGGAGCTGTTTTTT. Its protein product is CASKTRQGPTGELFF. The rearrangement links TRBV10-2 to TRBJ2-2; 8 bases match TRBD1. Trimming took 7 bases from V and 4 from J; bases not matched to a gene: 8. Germline V lookup: CDR1 WSHSY, CDR2 SAAADI. The CDR3 is 15 residues long.

The table lists this clonotype with many counts. A clone one base away is much larger, so this may be a read error. The V call is TRBV2, the J call TRBJ2-1; D perhaps matches TRBD2 (5 bases). The germline V and J ends were trimmed by 8 bases and 3 bases, with 11 bases remaining between them. CDR1 is SNHLY, CDR2 FYNNEI, per germline. The CDR3 has 13 amino acids. Here the CDR3 reads CASLKDFYNEQFF. The CDR3 nucleotides read TGTGCCAGCTTGAAGGACTTCTACAATGAGCAGTTCTTC.

This clonotype has just one count. The chain has TRBV27 and TRBJ2-6, with D unresolved. V lost 6 bases and J lost 0, with 9 bases in between. This CDR3 is built from 15 residues. Germline loops: CDR1 MNHEY, CDR2 SMNVEV (reference sequence). The CDR3: CASSPEFSGANVLTF. The CDR3, as DNA: TGTGCCAGCAGCCCAGAGTTCTCTGGGGCCAACGTCCTGACTTTC. Variable domain in full (rest from reference TRBV27 and TRBJ2-6): EAQVTQNPRYLITVTGKKLTVTCSQNMNHEYMSWYRQDPGLGLRQIYYSMNVEVTDKGDVPEGYKVSRKEKRNFPLILESPSPNQTSLYFCASSPEFSGANVLTFGAGSRLTVL.

In its sample, this clonotype was seen many times. DNA of the CDR3: TGTGCCTGGACTCCTAGCACAGATACGCAGTATTTT. Translated, it gives CAWTPSTDTQYF. The chain links TRBV30 to TRBJ2-3, with D unresolved. This CDR3 is 12 amino acids long. Germline CDR1 and CDR2: GTSNPN and SVGIG (reference sequence). Between the trimmed V and J ends, which lost 4 bases and 0 bases, there was a span of 5 bases.

This clonotype was detected a few times. This rearrangement joins TRBV9 to TRBJ1-2, with 7 bases that match TRBD1. This CDR3 contains 16 residues. Trimming removed 0 bases from V and 6 bases from J; junction bases left unmatched: 11. Germline CDR1 and CDR2: SGDLS and YYNGEE. CDR3 amino acids: CASSVGRARGVNGYTF. The CDR3 region has the DNA TGTGCCAGCAGCGTAGGAAGGGCCAGGGGGGTGAATGGCTACACCTTC.

The sample holds many counts of this clonotype. This rearrangement joins TRBV28 to TRBJ1-4; no clear D. The germline CDR1 and CDR2 sequences are MDHEN and SYDVKM. The CDR3 totals 14 residues. The V and J ends lost 6 bases and 0 bases respectively, with 8 bases between them. DNA for the CDR3: TGTGCCAGCAGCCAAGTTGCAACTAATGAAAAACTGTTTTTT. This gives the protein CASSQVATNEKLFF.

With respect to this clonotype: The junction departs from the called germline gene at one end, perhaps through a read error. The rearrangement joins TRBV19 to TRBJ1-1; 9 bases map to TRBD1. The germline V gene has CDR1 LNHDA and CDR2 SQIVND (reference sequence). This CDR3 comprises 14 residues. CDR3: CASSIGQGNTDAFF. In DNA, the CDR3 is TGTGCCAGTAGTATTGGACAGGGGAACACTGATGCTTTCTTT.

The genes are TRBV7-2 and TRBJ1-3, with D possibly being TRBD1 (5 bases). CDR3 length: 15 residues. Trimming shortened V by 5 bases and J by 4 bases, and 15 bases separated the two germline ends. Germline-derived CDR1 and CDR2 are SGHTA and FQGNSA. The CDR3 loop reads CASSQDSGIGNTIYF. CDR3 bases: TGTGCCAGCAGCCAAGACAGCGGAATAGGAAACACCATATATTTT.